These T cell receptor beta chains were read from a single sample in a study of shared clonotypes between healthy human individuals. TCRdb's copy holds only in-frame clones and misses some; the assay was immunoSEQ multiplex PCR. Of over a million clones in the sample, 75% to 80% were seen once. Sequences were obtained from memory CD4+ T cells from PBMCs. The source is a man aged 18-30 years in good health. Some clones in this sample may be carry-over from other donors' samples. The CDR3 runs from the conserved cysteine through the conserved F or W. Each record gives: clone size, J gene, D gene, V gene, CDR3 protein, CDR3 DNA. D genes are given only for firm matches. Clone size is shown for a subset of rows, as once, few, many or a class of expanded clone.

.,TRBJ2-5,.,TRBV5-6,CASSLGKGRVETQYF,TGTGCCAGCAGCTTGGGAAAGGGCAGGGTAGAGACCCAGTACTTC
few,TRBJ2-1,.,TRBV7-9,CASSLALGERDNEQFF,TGTGCCAGCAGCTTAGCGCTGGGGGAGAGGGACAATGAGCAGTTCTTC
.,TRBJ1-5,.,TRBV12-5,CASGAGGNQPQHF,TGTGCTAGTGGCGCCGGGGGCAATCAGCCCCAGCATTTT
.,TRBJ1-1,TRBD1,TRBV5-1,CASGPGGGITEAFF,TGCGCCAGCGGACCAGGGGGCGGGATCACTGAAGCTTTCTTT
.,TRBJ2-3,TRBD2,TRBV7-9,CASSPRGGSGSTDTQYF,TGTGCCAGCAGCCCCCGGGGGGGGAGTGGGTCCACAGATACGCAGTATTTT
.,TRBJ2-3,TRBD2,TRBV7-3,CASSKIGGGSAGDTQYF,TGTGCCAGCAGCAAAATTGGGGGAGGGAGTGCGGGAGATACGCAGTATTTT
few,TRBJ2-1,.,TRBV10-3,CAISRLDRGQGSGRAGYNEQFF,TGTGCCATCAGTCGACTAGACAGGGGGCAAGGTAGCGGGAGGGCCGGCTACAATGAGCAGTTCTTC
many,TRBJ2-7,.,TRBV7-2,CASSLGHGQYF,TGTGCCAGCAGCTTGGGGCACGGGCAGTACTTC
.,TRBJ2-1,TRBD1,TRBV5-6,CASSGGTGKGEQFF,TGTGCCAGCAGCGGGGGGACAGGTAAAGGGGAGCAGTTCTTC
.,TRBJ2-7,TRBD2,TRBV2,CASSVLAGESEQYF,TGTGCCAGCAGTGTTTTAGCGGGAGAAAGCGAGCAGTACTTC
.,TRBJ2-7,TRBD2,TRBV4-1,CASSQQMSGRGLYEQYF,TGCGCCAGCAGCCAACAAATGAGCGGGAGGGGGCTCTACGAGCAGTACTTC
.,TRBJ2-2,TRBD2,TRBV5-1,CASSLATGTRDTGELFF,TGCGCCAGCAGCTTGGCTACCGGGACTAGGGACACCGGGGAGCTGTTTTTT
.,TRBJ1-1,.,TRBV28,CATLGDTNTEAFF,TGTGCCACGTTAGGGGACACGAACACTGAAGCTTTCTTT
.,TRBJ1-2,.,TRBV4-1,CASSQDGATSNYGYTF,TGCGCCAGCAGCCAAGATGGGGCCACATCTAACTATGGCTACACCTTC
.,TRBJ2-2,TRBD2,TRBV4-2,CASSQGLRGRPHTGELFF,TGTGCCAGCAGCCAAGGGTTGCGCGGGAGGCCGCACACCGGGGAGCTGTTTTTT
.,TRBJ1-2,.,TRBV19,CASSAGYRDGYTF,TGTGCCAGTAGTGCGGGATACAGGGACGGCTACACTTTC
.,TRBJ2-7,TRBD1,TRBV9,CASSADTGTGYEQYF,TGTGCCAGCAGCGCGGACACCGGGACAGGCTACGAGCAGTACTTC
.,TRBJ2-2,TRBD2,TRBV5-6,CASSFGAGLQTGELFF,TGTGCCAGCAGCTTCGGAGCGGGACTACAAACCGGGGAGCTGTTTTTT
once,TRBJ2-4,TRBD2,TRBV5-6,CASSLGVAGGLNIQYF,TGTGCCAGCAGCTTAGGAGTGGCGGGAGGGCTGAACATTCAGTACTTC
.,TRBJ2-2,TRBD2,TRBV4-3,CASSQRDSGRADTGELFF,TGCGCCAGCAGCCAACGAGATAGCGGGAGGGCCGACACCGGGGAGCTGTTTTTT
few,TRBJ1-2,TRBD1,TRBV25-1,CASSEGTGDPLGYTF,TGTGCCAGCAGTGAAGGGACAGGGGATCCCCTTGGCTACACCTTC
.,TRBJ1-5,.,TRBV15,CATRVMDQPQHF,TGTGCCACTCGTGTTATGGATCAGCCCCAGCATTTT
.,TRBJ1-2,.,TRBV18,CASSYGPANYGYTF,TGTGCCAGCTCGTATGGGCCAGCCAACTATGGCTACACCTTC
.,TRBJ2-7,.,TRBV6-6,CASSYYLTSEQYF,TGTGCCAGCAGTTACTACCTTACGAGCGAGCAGTACTTC